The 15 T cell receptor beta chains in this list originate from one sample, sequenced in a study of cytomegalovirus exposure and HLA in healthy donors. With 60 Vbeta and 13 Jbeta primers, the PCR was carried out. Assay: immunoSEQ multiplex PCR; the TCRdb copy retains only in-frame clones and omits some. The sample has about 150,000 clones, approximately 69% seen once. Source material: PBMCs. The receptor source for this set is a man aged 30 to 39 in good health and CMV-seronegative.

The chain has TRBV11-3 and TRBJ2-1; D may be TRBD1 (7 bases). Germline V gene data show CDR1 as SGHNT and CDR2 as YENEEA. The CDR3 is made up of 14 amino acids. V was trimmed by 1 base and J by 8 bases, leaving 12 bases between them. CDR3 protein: CASSLGRGHYEQFF. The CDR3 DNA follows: TGTGCCAGCAGCTTAGGGAGGGGGCACTATGAGCAGTTCTTC.

CDR3 amino acids: CASSPQTGGNTEAFF. Written as DNA, the CDR3 is TGTGCCAGCAGTCCACAAACAGGGGGGAACACTGAAGCTTTCTTT. The J gene is TRBJ1-1, the V gene TRBV27; 8 bases are a match to TRBD1. V was clipped by 5 bases and J by 1 base; unmatched bases: 6. This CDR3 region has 15 residues. CDR1 and CDR2 (germline): MNHEY, SMNVEV (reference sequence).

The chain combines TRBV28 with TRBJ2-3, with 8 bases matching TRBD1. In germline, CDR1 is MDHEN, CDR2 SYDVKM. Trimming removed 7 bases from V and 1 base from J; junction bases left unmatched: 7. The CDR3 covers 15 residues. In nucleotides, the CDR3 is TGTGCCAGCACTACTACGGACAGGGGCACAGATACGCAGTATTTT. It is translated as CASTTTDRGTDTQYF. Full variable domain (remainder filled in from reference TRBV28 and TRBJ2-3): DVKVTQSSRYLVKRTGEKVFLECVQDMDHENMFWYRQDPGLGLRLIYFSYDVKMKEKGDIPEGYSVSREKKERFSLILESASTNQTSMYLCASTTTDRGTDTQYFGPGTRLTVL.

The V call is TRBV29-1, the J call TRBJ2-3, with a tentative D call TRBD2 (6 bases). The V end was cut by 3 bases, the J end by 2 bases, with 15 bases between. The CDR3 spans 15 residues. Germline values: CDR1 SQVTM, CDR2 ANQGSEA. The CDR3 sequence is CSVDAQRGNTDTQYF. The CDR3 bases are TGCAGCGTTGATGCGCAACGGGGGAACACAGATACGCAGTATTTT.

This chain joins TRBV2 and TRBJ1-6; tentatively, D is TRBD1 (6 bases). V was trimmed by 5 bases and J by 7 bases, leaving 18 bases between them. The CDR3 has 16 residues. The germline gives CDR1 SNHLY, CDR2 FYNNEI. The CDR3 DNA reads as TGTGCCAGCAGTCAGGACAGCCCCACTGGGAATTCACCCCTCCACTTT. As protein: CASSQDSPTGNSPLHF.

The CDR3: CASSVAQRGGNGELFF. The CDR3 DNA sequence: TGTGCCAGCAGCGTAGCACAGCGGGGGGGCAACGGGGAGCTGTTTTTT. The gene calls are TRBV9 and TRBJ2-2; 10 positions agree with TRBD2. V shed 0 bases and J 7 bases; nucleotides not matched to a gene: 6. The germline gives CDR1 SGDLS, CDR2 YYNGEE. The CDR3 sequence is 16 residues long.

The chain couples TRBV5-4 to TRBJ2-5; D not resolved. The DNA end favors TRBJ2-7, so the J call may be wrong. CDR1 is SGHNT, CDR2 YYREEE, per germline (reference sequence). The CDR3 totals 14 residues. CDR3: CASSLASADYEQYF. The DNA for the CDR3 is TGTGCCAGCAGCTTGGCATCAGCAGACTACGAGCAGTACTTC.

CDR3 amino acids: CASSPGSRDTLTEAFF. The CDR3, as DNA: TGTGCCAGCAGCCCAGGGTCACGGGACACGTTGACTGAAGCTTTCTTT. The chain is built from TRBV5-6 and TRBJ1-1; D possibly corresponds to TRBD1 (6 bases). The V and J ends lost 4 bases and 5 bases respectively, with 21 bases between them. The CDR3 sequence is 16 residues long. Germline values: CDR1 SGHDT, CDR2 YYEEEE.

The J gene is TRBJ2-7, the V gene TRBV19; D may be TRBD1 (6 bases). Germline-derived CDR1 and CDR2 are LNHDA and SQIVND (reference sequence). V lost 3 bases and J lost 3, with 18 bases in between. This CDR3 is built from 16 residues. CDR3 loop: CASSIGGRGSHYEQYF. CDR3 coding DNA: TGTGCCAGTAGTATCGGAGGCAGGGGTTCCCACTACGAGCAGTACTTC.

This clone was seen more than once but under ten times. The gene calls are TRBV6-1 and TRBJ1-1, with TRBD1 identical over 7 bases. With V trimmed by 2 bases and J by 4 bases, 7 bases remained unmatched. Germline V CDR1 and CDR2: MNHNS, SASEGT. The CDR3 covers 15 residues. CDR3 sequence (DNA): TGTGCCAGCAGTGAACTGACAGGGATGGGCACTGAAGCTTTCTTT. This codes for CASSELTGMGTEAFF.

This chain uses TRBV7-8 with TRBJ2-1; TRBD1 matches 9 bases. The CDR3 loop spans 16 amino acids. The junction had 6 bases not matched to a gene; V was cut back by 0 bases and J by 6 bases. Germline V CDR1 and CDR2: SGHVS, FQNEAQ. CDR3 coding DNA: TGTGCCAGCAGCTTAGCCGGGACAGGGATGATCAATGAGCAGTTCTTC. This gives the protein CASSLAGTGMINEQFF. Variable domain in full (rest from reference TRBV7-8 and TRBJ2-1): GAGVSQSPRYKVAKRGQDVALRCDPISGHVSLFWYQQALGQGPEFLTYFQNEAQLDKSGLPSDRFFAERPEGSVSTLKIQRTQQEDSAVYLCASSLAGTGMINEQFFGPGTRLTVL.

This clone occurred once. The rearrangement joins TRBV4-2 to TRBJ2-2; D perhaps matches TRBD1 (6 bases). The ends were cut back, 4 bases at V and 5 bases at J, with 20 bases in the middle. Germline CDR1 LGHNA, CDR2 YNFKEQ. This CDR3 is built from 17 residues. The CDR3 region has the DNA TGTGCCAGCAGCCCCTTTTCAACCGGGACAACTACCGGGGAGCTGTTTTTT. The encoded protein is CASSPFSTGTTTGELFF.

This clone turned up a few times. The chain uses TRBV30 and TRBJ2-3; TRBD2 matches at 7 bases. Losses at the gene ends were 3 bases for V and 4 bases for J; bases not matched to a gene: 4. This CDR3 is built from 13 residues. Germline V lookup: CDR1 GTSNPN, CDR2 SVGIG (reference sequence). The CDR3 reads CAWSSGAPDTQYF. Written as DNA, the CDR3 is TGTGCCTGGAGCAGCGGGGCCCCAGATACGCAGTATTTT.

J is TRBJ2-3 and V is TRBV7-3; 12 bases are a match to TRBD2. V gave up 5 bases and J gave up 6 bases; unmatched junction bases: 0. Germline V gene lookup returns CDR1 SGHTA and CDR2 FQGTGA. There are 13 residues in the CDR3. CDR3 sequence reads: CASSGTSGDTQYF. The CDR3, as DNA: TGTGCCAGCAGCGGGACTAGCGGGGATACGCAGTATTTT.

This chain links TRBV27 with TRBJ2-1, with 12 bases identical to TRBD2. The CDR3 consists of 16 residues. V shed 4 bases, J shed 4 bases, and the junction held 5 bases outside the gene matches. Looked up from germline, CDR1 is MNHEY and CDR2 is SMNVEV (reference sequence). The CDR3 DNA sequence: TGTGCCAGCAGTTCTCTAGCGGGGGGGCCGTACAATGAGCAGTTCTTC. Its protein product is CASSSLAGGPYNEQFF.